These 32 T cell receptor beta chains share one sample of origin, sequenced in a study of blood T cell repertoires in COVID-19. Sequencing was performed with immunoSEQ multiplex PCR; in TCRdb, only in-frame clones are kept and a portion is missing. The table has over 200,000 clones, almost 90% seen once. Sequenced input: peripheral blood. The receptor source for this set is an older woman with acute or convalescent COVID-19.

V and J are TRBV7-9 and TRBJ2-1, with 10 bases fitting TRBD2. CDR3 length: 14 amino acids. V lost 4 bases, J lost 8 bases, and 5 bases stayed unmatched. CDR1 is SEHNR, CDR2 FQNEAQ, per germline (reference sequence). In nucleotides, the CDR3 is TGTGCCAGCAGCTCTAGCGGGAGTAGCGATGAGCAGTTCTTC. Translation: CASSSSGSSDEQFF.

The V and J genes are TRBV28 and TRBJ1-6, with D perhaps matching TRBD1 (6 bases). The germline V gene encodes CDR1 MDHEN and CDR2 SYDVKM. This CDR3 contains 14 residues. V was trimmed by 5 bases and J by 7 bases, leaving 12 bases between them. The CDR3 nucleotides are TGTGCCAGCAGTCGAGCCCAGGGGAATTCACCCCTCCACTTT. Translating gives CASSRAQGNSPLHF.

The rearrangement uses TRBV5-5 and TRBJ1-4, with 8 bases identical to TRBD1. Trimming at V came to 4 bases and at J to 2 bases, leaving 1 base not matched to a gene. The length of the CDR3 is 14 residues. The germline gives CDR1 SGHKS, CDR2 YYEKEE (reference sequence). The CDR3 protein is CASSRTGTNEKLFF. CDR3 DNA: TGTGCCAGCAGCCGGACAGGGACTAATGAAAAACTGTTTTTT.

The CDR3 nucleotides are TGTGCCAGTAGTATAGGGGGGGTCGGGCCAAGGGACGAGCAGTACTTC. Encoded protein: CASSIGGVGPRDEQYF. V and J are TRBV19 and TRBJ2-7; TRBD2 is a possible D gene (6 bases). Trimming took 1 base from V and 5 from J, leaving 18 bases between them. This CDR3 has 16 residues. Per the germline V gene, CDR1 is LNHDA and CDR2 is SQIVND (reference sequence).

This clone came up a few times. V is TRBV27 and J is TRBJ2-7; 7 positions agree with TRBD1. Germline V gene data show CDR1 as MNHEY and CDR2 as SMNVEV (reference sequence). The length of the CDR3 is 17 residues. V lost 1 base and J lost 2; bases outside the gene matches: 11. Written as DNA, the CDR3 is TGTGCCAGCAGTTTATTTTTGAGACAGGGCAAAACCTACGAGCAGTACTTC. Its translation is CASSLFLRQGKTYEQYF.

The chain couples TRBV2 to TRBJ1-1; 10 bases agree with TRBD1. Germline values: CDR1 SNHLY, CDR2 FYNNEI. Germline trimming cut 6 bases from V and 1 base from J; bases unmatched to any gene: 5. The CDR3 is made up of 15 amino acids. For the CDR3, the DNA is TGTGCCAGCAGCGGGACAGGGGCCGGGAACACTGAAGCTTTCTTT. Translation gives CASSGTGAGNTEAFF.

This clone was counted between two and nine times. This chain joins TRBV19 and TRBJ1-5; D gene uncertain. The CDR3 extends over 15 amino acids. The germline CDR1 and CDR2 sequences are LNHDA and SQIVND (reference sequence). V dropped 5 bases and J dropped 1 base, with 12 bases sitting between them. CDR3 sequence: CASSSGVVSNQPQHF. The CDR3, as DNA: TGTGCCAGTAGTTCCGGGGTGGTGAGCAATCAGCCCCAGCATTTT.

This chain joins TRBV10-1 and TRBJ1-1; a weak D match, TRBD1 (5 bases). This CDR3 has 13 amino acids. V lost 5 bases, J lost 1 base, and 8 bases lay in between. Looked up from germline, CDR1 is WNHNN and CDR2 is SYGVQD (reference sequence). The CDR3 DNA is TGCGCCAGCAGTAGAGACAGGAACACTGAAGCTTTCTTT. It specifies CASSRDRNTEAFF.

The rearrangement links TRBV7-3 to TRBJ2-1; 9 bases line up with TRBD1. This CDR3 has 14 residues. CDR1 SGHTA and CDR2 FQGTGA come from the germline V gene. V shed 3 bases and J 5 bases; nucleotides not matched to a gene: 2. The CDR3 DNA is TGTGCCAGCAGCTTGGGACAGGGAAACAATGAGCAGTTCTTC. Translating gives CASSLGQGNNEQFF. Variable domain in full (rest from reference TRBV7-3 and TRBJ2-1): GAGVSQTPSNKVTEKGKYVELRCDPISGHTALYWYRQSLGQGPEFLIYFQGTGAADDSGLPNDRFFAVRPEGSVSTLKIQRTERGDSAVYLCASSLGQGNNEQFFGPGTRLTVL.

V gene TRBV30 combines with J gene TRBJ1-1, with 9 bases identical to TRBD1. Germline CDR1 GTSNPN, CDR2 SVGIG (reference sequence). Germline trimming cut 3 bases from V and 6 bases from J; bases unmatched to any gene: 8. This CDR3 comprises 14 residues. The CDR3 loop is CAWRGQGRGSEAFF. The CDR3 bases are TGTGCCTGGAGAGGACAGGGGAGGGGATCTGAAGCTTTCTTT.

The chain joins TRBV21-1 to TRBJ2-7; the table's D call, TRBD2, has no DNA check behind it. TRBV21-1 is a pseudogene. CDR3 size: 14 residues. The CDR3 DNA reads TGTGCCAGGTCCTCCCTAGCGGGAGTTAGAGAGCAGTACTTC. Encoded protein: CARSSLAGVREQYF.

The chain is built from TRBV19 and TRBJ2-7; no clear D gene. This CDR3 has 11 residues. Trimming removed 1 base from V and 6 bases from J, with 4 bases in between. The V gene's germline CDR1 is LNHDA and CDR2 SQIVND (reference sequence). The chain's CDR3 is CASSIGLEQYF. The CDR3 nucleotides read TGTGCCAGTAGTATAGGACTCGAGCAGTACTTC.

The chain combines TRBV3-1 (or the pseudogene TRBV3-2) with TRBJ2-5; possible D gene TRBD2, 5 bases. This CDR3 is 23 amino acids long. Trimming pared 0 bases from V and 3 bases from J, leaving 35 bases between. Germline V gene sequence: CDR1 LGHDT, CDR2 YNNKEL (reference sequence). The DNA for the CDR3 is TGTGCCAGCAGCCAAGATAGCGTCGTAGGGAGCGACAACCCGGATGGGAAGGAAGAGACCCAGTACTTC. Translated, it gives CASSQDSVVGSDNPDGKEETQYF.

The chain recombines TRBV5-1 with TRBJ2-5, with D perhaps TRBD2 (5 bases). The germline V gene has CDR1 SGHRS and CDR2 YFSETQ. V dropped 3 bases and J dropped 5 bases, with 14 bases sitting between them. The CDR3 totals 14 residues. The CDR3 here is CASSSQTGGETQYF. CDR3 DNA: TGCGCCAGCAGCTCCCAGACTGGCGGGGAGACCCAGTACTTC.

This clone was counted a single time. This rearrangement joins TRBV2 to TRBJ1-3; 7 nucleotides match TRBD1. Germline trimming cut 5 bases from V and 9 bases from J; bases unmatched to any gene: 4. The length of the CDR3 is 12 residues. Germline V lookup: CDR1 SNHLY, CDR2 FYNNEI. CDR3 sequence (DNA): TGTGCCAGCAGTACAGGGGTAGGCACCATATATTTT. Translation: CASSTGVGTIYF. Combining the CDR3 with reference TRBV2 and TRBJ1-3 gives the whole variable domain EPEVTQTPSHQVTQMGQEVILRCVPISNHLYFYWYRQILGQKVEFLVSFYNNEISEKSEIFDDQFSVERPDGSNFTLKIRSTKLEDSAMYFCASSTGVGTIYFGEGSWLTVV.

The CDR3 protein is CASSTHPGTGGETQYF. The CDR3 DNA follows: TGTGCCAGCAGCACCCACCCCGGGACAGGGGGTGAGACCCAGTACTTC. The chain couples TRBV5-4 to TRBJ2-5; 11 bases are a match to TRBD1. The CDR3 length is 16 residues. The germline gives CDR1 SGHNT, CDR2 YYREEE (reference sequence). With V trimmed by 4 bases and J by 5 bases, 10 bases remained unmatched.

The rearrangement links TRBV7-9 to TRBJ2-2; 8 bases are a match to TRBD1. The CDR3 length is 17 residues. From germline, CDR1 is SEHNR and CDR2 FQNEAQ (reference sequence). After removal of 0 bases from V and 2 bases from J, the junction contained 5 bases not matched to a gene. In nucleotides, the CDR3 is TGTGCCAGCAGCTTAGCGGTTGGGACAGGCAACACCGGGGAGCTGTTTTTT. Translating it yields CASSLAVGTGNTGELFF.

The gene calls are TRBV6-4 and TRBJ1-2; unclear D gene. Germline V gene sequence: CDR1 MRHNA, CDR2 SNTAGT. The CDR3 covers 12 residues. Trimming took off 8 bases at V and 8 bases at J, with 15 bases between the two ends. The CDR3 region is CASPSLREGYTF. CDR3 DNA sequence: TGTGCCAGCCCATCATTGAGGGAAGGCTACACCTTC.

This chain links TRBV5-1 with TRBJ1-5; D not certain. The CDR3 sequence is 14 residues long. Trimming shortened V by 4 bases and J by 4 bases, and 12 bases separated the two germline ends. Germline CDR1 SGHRS, CDR2 YFSETQ. The CDR3 protein is CASSPESGNQPQHF. DNA of the CDR3: TGCGCCAGCAGCCCCGAATCAGGAAATCAGCCCCAGCATTTT.

The chain has TRBV11-2 and TRBJ2-7, with TRBD2 matching over 7 bases. Losses at the gene ends were 0 bases for V and 3 bases for J; bases not matched to a gene: 2. CDR3 size: 14 residues. Germline loops: CDR1 SGHAT, CDR2 FQNNGV. CDR3 sequence (DNA): TGTGCCAGCAGCTTAGAGCGGGGGAACTACGAGCAGTACTTC. Amino acid sequence: CASSLERGNYEQYF.

The J gene is TRBJ1-1, the V gene TRBV28, with D uncertain. The CDR3 sequence is 12 residues long. Germline V gene data show CDR1 as MDHEN and CDR2 as SYDVKM. V was cut by 10 bases and J by 6 bases, with 15 bases left in between. CDR3 DNA: TGTGCCACCCGAAAAGTGGACTCTGAAGCTTTCTTT. This translates into CATRKVDSEAFF.

V gene TRBV19 combines with J gene TRBJ1-5; possibly TRBD1 for D (6 bases). Trimming shortened V by 3 bases and J by 0 bases, and 9 bases separated the two germline ends. Germline V lookup: CDR1 LNHDA, CDR2 SQIVND (reference sequence). The CDR3 has 15 amino acids. The chain's CDR3 is CASSISGDSNQPQHF. CDR3 nucleotides: TGTGCCAGTAGTATTTCAGGGGATAGCAATCAGCCCCAGCATTTT.

The chain employs TRBV28 and TRBJ2-5, with a possible D match to TRBD1 (6 bases). V lost 5 bases and J 5 bases, leaving 18 bases between the germline ends. The CDR3 contains 15 residues. Germline values: CDR1 MDHEN, CDR2 SYDVKM. In nucleotides, the CDR3 is TGTGCCAGCAGTCCCGACAGGCTTCGATTGGAGACCCAGTACTTC. It yields the protein CASSPDRLRLETQYF.

This sequence joins TRBV28 and TRBJ1-6; possibly TRBD1 for D (5 bases). CDR1 is MDHEN, CDR2 SYDVKM, per germline. Trimming left V 7 bases short and J 9 bases short, with 10 bases between. The CDR3 has 12 amino acids. The DNA of the CDR3 is TGTGCCAGCATCACTCAGGGTTCACCCCTCCACTTT. Protein: CASITQGSPLHF.

The chain combines TRBV11-1 with TRBJ2-5; the match to TRBD1 covers 7 bases. The CDR3 is made up of 13 amino acids. V was clipped by 6 bases and J by 5 bases; unmatched bases: 6. The germline V gene encodes CDR1 SGHAT and CDR2 FQDESV (reference sequence). This CDR3 reads CASSSDRVETQYF. CDR3 DNA sequence: TGTGCCAGCAGTTCTGACAGGGTGGAGACCCAGTACTTC.

This clone occurred once. V gene TRBV7-7 combines with J gene TRBJ2-1; 8 bases line up with TRBD2. Looked up from germline, CDR1 is SSHAT and CDR2 is FNYEAQ (reference sequence). The V gene end was trimmed by 5 bases and the J gene end by 9 bases; junction bases not matched to a gene: 12. This CDR3 comprises 15 residues. CDR3 bases: TGTGCCAGCAGCATCAGCGGGAGTCTCCCAAGTGAGCAGTTCTTC. It is translated as CASSISGSLPSEQFF.

The J gene is TRBJ2-7, the V gene TRBV5-1; no clear D gene. CDR3 size: 15 residues. V lost 0 bases to trimming and J lost 3 bases, with 13 bases between them. The germline V gene has CDR1 SGHRS and CDR2 YFSETQ. The CDR3 loop reads CASSLGSNYHYEQYF. The DNA of the CDR3 is TGCGCCAGCAGCTTGGGGAGTAATTACCACTACGAGCAGTACTTC.

This chain's CDR3 is CASSFQGATNEKLFF. The CDR3 coding sequence is TGTGCCAGCAGCTTCCAGGGGGCAACTAATGAAAAACTGTTTTTT. The chain employs TRBV5-6 and TRBJ1-4; 7 positions agree with TRBD1. This CDR3 spans 15 amino acids. V dropped 2 bases and J dropped 0; count of bases not matched to a gene: 1. Germline values: CDR1 SGHDT, CDR2 YYEEEE.

This rearrangement joins TRBV6-5 to TRBJ1-2, with 12 bases that match TRBD1. From germline, CDR1 is MNHEY and CDR2 SVGAGI. The CDR3 loop spans 14 amino acids. Germline trimming cut 7 bases from V and 6 bases from J; bases unmatched to any gene: 6. CDR3 sequence reads: CASTRDRGQDGYTF. The CDR3 nucleotides are TGTGCCAGCACCCGGGACAGGGGGCAGGATGGCTACACCTTC.

V is TRBV3-1 (or the pseudogene TRBV3-2) and J is TRBJ2-7; 13 nucleotides agree with TRBD2. Germline CDR1 is LGHDT and CDR2 is YNNKEL (reference sequence). V was pared by 5 bases and J by 2 bases, with 9 bases of the junction left unmatched. This CDR3 is built from 17 residues. CDR3 nucleotide sequence: TGTGCCAGCAGCGAAAGCCCCGGACTAGCGGGGGCCTACGAGCAGTACTTC. It specifies CASSESPGLAGAYEQYF.

The chain couples TRBV3-1 (or the pseudogene TRBV3-2) to TRBJ2-5; 7 bases fit TRBD2. The CDR3 has 13 amino acids. Germline V lookup: CDR1 LGHDT, CDR2 YNNKEL (reference sequence). V dropped 1 base and J dropped 4; count of bases not matched to a gene: 0. Written as DNA, the CDR3 is TGTGCCAGCAGCCAAGCGGGGGGAGAGACCCAGTACTTC. It encodes CASSQAGGETQYF.

The V gene is TRBV30, the J gene TRBJ2-2; unclear D gene. CDR1 is GTSNPN, CDR2 SVGIG, per germline (reference sequence). The V end was cut by 2 bases, the J end by 6 bases, with 7 bases between. The CDR3 is 12 residues long. Here the CDR3 DNA reads TGTGCCTGGAGTATCGGGTCCGGGGAGCTGTTTTTT. It specifies CAWSIGSGELFF.